The 27 T cell receptor beta chains in this list originate from one sample, sequenced in a study of blood T cell repertoires in COVID-19. The assay was immunoSEQ multiplex PCR, and TCRdb's table has in-frame clones only and misses some. Counted here are about 120,000 clones, 80% to 90% occurring once; the ten biggest clones make up approximately 1.5%. The sample was peripheral blood. These TCRs come from a man aged 40-49 years with acute or convalescent COVID-19.

This chain joins TRBV12-5 and TRBJ1-5, with 8 nucleotides matching TRBD1. CDR1 and CDR2 (germline): LGHNT, FRNRAP. Trimming took 6 bases from V and 5 from J; bases not matched to a gene: 9. The CDR3 is made up of 15 amino acids. CDR3 in amino acids: CASGSQGGGDQPQHF. In DNA, the CDR3 is TGTGCTAGTGGCTCACAGGGGGGCGGGGATCAGCCCCAGCATTTT.

This clone has just a few counts. The CDR3 is CASSNPGHKEQFF. CDR3 bases: TGTGCCAGTAGCAATCCGGGACATAAGGAGCAGTTCTTC. The chain recombines TRBV19 with TRBJ2-1; D might be TRBD1 (6 bases). V lost 6 bases, J lost 10 bases, and 16 bases lay in between. CDR1 is LNHDA and CDR2 is SQIVND in the germline V gene (reference sequence). CDR3 length: 13 residues.

The chain recombines TRBV12-3 or TRBV12-4 with TRBJ1-1; a possible D gene is TRBD1 (6 bases). There are 13 residues in the CDR3. Between the trimmed V and J ends, which lost 6 bases and 5 bases, there was a span of 13 bases. In DNA, the CDR3 is TGTGCCAGCAGCAGACAGGAAAGGACTGAAGCTTTCTTT. Translating it yields CASSRQERTEAFF.

V is TRBV2 and J is TRBJ2-7; 15 bases are shared with TRBD2. Germline values: CDR1 SNHLY, CDR2 FYNNEI. V shed 6 bases, J shed 6 bases, and the junction held 6 bases outside the gene matches. CDR3 size: 15 residues. The CDR3 reads CASRERTSGRGEQYF. The CDR3 nucleotides read TGTGCCAGCAGAGAGCGGACTAGCGGGAGGGGCGAGCAGTACTTC.

V gene TRBV5-1 combines with J gene TRBJ2-7; maybe TRBD2 (6 bases). The germline V and J ends were trimmed by 5 bases and 0 bases, with 12 bases remaining between them. The CDR3 contains 14 residues. Germline loops: CDR1 SGHRS, CDR2 YFSETQ. The CDR3 here is CASRVAVSSYEQYF. The DNA for the CDR3 is TGCGCCAGCAGAGTAGCGGTGAGCTCCTACGAGCAGTACTTC.

This clone was seen just once. The chain combines TRBV18 with TRBJ2-3, with a tentative D call TRBD1 (6 bases). Trimming stripped 9 bases from V and 5 bases from J, with 15 bases between. The germline V gene encodes CDR1 KGHSH and CDR2 LQKENI. The CDR3 has 13 amino acids. This CDR3 is CASSTWGQDTQYF. In DNA, the CDR3 is TGTGCCAGTTCTACTTGGGGGCAAGATACGCAGTATTTT.

V is TRBV5-1 and J is TRBJ2-3; tentatively, D is TRBD1 (5 bases). Per germline, CDR1 SGHRS and CDR2 YFSETQ. The V and J ends lost 3 bases and 2 bases respectively, with 10 bases between them. The CDR3 spans 14 residues. CDR3 protein: CASSWVGDTDTQYF. Written as DNA, the CDR3 is TGCGCCAGCAGCTGGGTAGGGGACACAGATACGCAGTATTTT.

The J gene is TRBJ2-1, the V gene TRBV4-2; TRBD2 aligns across 11 bases. This CDR3 contains 15 residues. J gave up 4 bases and V 5 bases, and 4 bases lay outside the gene matches. Per germline, CDR1 LGHNA and CDR2 YNFKEQ. Written as DNA, the CDR3 is TGTGCCAGCAGCTTGGGACTAGCGGATTACAATGAGCAGTTCTTC. This translates into CASSLGLADYNEQFF.

Only one count was recorded for this clone. This sequence joins TRBV27 and TRBJ2-7; a weak D match, TRBD1 (5 bases). Trimming shortened V by 4 bases and J by 0 bases, and 13 bases separated the two germline ends. This CDR3 region has 15 residues. Germline CDR1 and CDR2: MNHEY and SMNVEV (reference sequence). CDR3 sequence: CASSSLTRASYEQYF. The CDR3 DNA sequence: TGTGCCAGCAGTTCCCTCACCAGGGCCTCCTACGAGCAGTACTTC.

The chain joins TRBV19 to TRBJ1-1; D not resolved. Per the germline V gene, CDR1 is LNHDA and CDR2 is SQIVND (reference sequence). The V end was cut by 4 bases, the J end by 4 bases, with 10 bases between. The length of the CDR3 is 13 residues. The CDR3 region is CASSTQFLTEAFF. Here the CDR3 DNA reads TGTGCCAGTAGTACGCAGTTTCTCACTGAAGCTTTCTTT.

V is TRBV3-1 (or the pseudogene TRBV3-2) and J is TRBJ2-1; 11 bases are a match to TRBD2. Looked up from germline, CDR1 is LGHDT and CDR2 is YNNKEL (reference sequence). V shed 0 bases, J shed 10 bases, and the junction held 8 bases outside the gene matches. The CDR3 contains 16 residues. CDR3 DNA sequence: TGTGCCAGCAGCCAAGATATCAGACTAGCGGGAAACGAGCAGTTCTTC. Its translation is CASSQDIRLAGNEQFF.

This chain connects TRBV7-2 to TRBJ1-6; 7 nucleotides line up with TRBD1. In germline, CDR1 is SGHTA, CDR2 FQGNSA. Trimming cost V 6 bases and J 3 bases; bases outside gene matches: 5. CDR3 length: 15 amino acids. The CDR3 protein is CASSYDRVYNSPLHF. CDR3 nucleotides: TGTGCCAGCAGTTATGACAGGGTCTATAATTCACCCCTCCACTTT.

The chain recombines TRBV3-1 (or the pseudogene TRBV3-2) with TRBJ1-5, with 8 bases matching TRBD1. Germline loops: CDR1 LGHDT, CDR2 YNNKEL (reference sequence). With V trimmed by 4 bases and J by 4 bases, 6 bases remained unmatched. This CDR3 spans 15 amino acids. DNA for the CDR3: TGTGCCAGCAGCCGGGCAGGGGGCGGAAATCAGCCCCAGCATTTT. This translates into CASSRAGGGNQPQHF.

This clone was found a few times. The chain joins TRBV28 to TRBJ2-4; no reliable D call. The germline gives CDR1 MDHEN, CDR2 SYDVKM. The CDR3 has 13 amino acids. Trimming stripped 6 bases from V and 5 bases from J, with 11 bases between. CDR3 in amino acids: CASRVLGQNIQYF. The CDR3 DNA follows: TGTGCCAGCAGGGTCCTTGGCCAAAACATTCAGTACTTC.

The chain carries TRBV12-2 and TRBJ2-5; the DNA was not compared with TRBD2, the D call given in the table. TRBV12-2 is assigned pseudogene status. CDR3 length equals 16 residues. The CDR3 reads CASRFLPPGLAGSQYF. CDR3 nucleotide sequence: TGTGCAAGTCGCTTCCTCCCCCCGGGACTAGCGGGGTCCCAGTACTTC.

This clone was observed a single time. The chain links TRBV4-2 to TRBJ1-2; D remains unclear. Germline CDR1 is LGHNA and CDR2 is YNFKEQ. CDR3 size: 15 residues. With 0 bases removed from V and 4 bases from J, the gap between germline ends came to 12 bases. CDR3 DNA: TGTGCCAGCAGCCAAGAGGTGTCCTACGGCTATGGCTACACCTTC. It encodes CASSQEVSYGYGYTF.

The chain has TRBV29-1 and TRBJ2-1, with 8 bases fitting TRBD2. CDR3 length: 13 residues. Germline V gene data show CDR1 as SQVTM and CDR2 as ANQGSEA. The V segment lost 7 bases and the J segment 6 bases; nucleotides outside the gene matches: 8. The CDR3 region has the DNA TGCAGCGGTGGGACAAGCGGGAGCAATGAGCAGTTCTTC. Translation: CSGGTSGSNEQFF.

The gene calls are TRBV6-6 and TRBJ1-5, with D hard to call. The CDR3 is 14 amino acids. Looked up from germline, CDR1 is MNHNY and CDR2 is SVGAGI (reference sequence). Trimming cost V 0 bases and J 2 bases, with 5 bases left between them. The CDR3 is CASSYSVGNQPQHF. The CDR3 coding sequence is TGTGCCAGCAGTTACTCCGTAGGCAATCAGCCCCAGCATTTT.

The chain carries TRBV20-1 and TRBJ2-1, with a possible D match to TRBD2 (5 bases). This CDR3 region has 14 residues. Germline V gives CDR1 DFQATT, CDR2 SNEGSKA (reference sequence). The V end was cut by 3 bases, the J end by 6 bases, with 15 bases between. Written as DNA, the CDR3 is TGCAGTGCTAGTACGGCTAGCAGGTCCAATGAGCAGTTCTTC. Translated, it gives CSASTASRSNEQFF.

The V and J genes are TRBV27 and TRBJ2-2, with 13 positions matching TRBD2. V was pared by 5 bases and J by 8 bases, with 17 bases of the junction left unmatched. Per germline, CDR1 MNHEY and CDR2 SMNVEV (reference sequence). The CDR3 is 19 residues long. DNA of the CDR3: TGTGCCAGCAGTCAGCGGTTTACTAGCGGGAGGGGGCTGACGGGGGAGCTGTTTTTT. Encoded protein: CASSQRFTSGRGLTGELFF.

The chain joins TRBV18 to TRBJ2-3; tentative D call: TRBD2 (5 bases). The germline gives CDR1 KGHSH, CDR2 LQKENI. Trimming left V 8 bases short and J 0 bases short, with 12 bases between. There are 14 residues in the CDR3. CDR3 residues: CASDPGRSTDTQYF. CDR3 bases: TGTGCCAGCGACCCGGGGAGAAGCACAGATACGCAGTATTTT.

The V gene is TRBV3-1 (or the pseudogene TRBV3-2), the J gene TRBJ2-3, with D tentatively TRBD2 (6 bases). Looked up from germline, CDR1 is LGHDT and CDR2 is YNNKEL (reference sequence). The CDR3 length is 13 residues. The V end lost 1 base, the J end lost 5 bases, and 7 bases lay between the germline ends. The CDR3 DNA sequence: TGTGCCAGCAGCCAAGCGGGAGTAGATACGCAGTATTTT. Translated: CASSQAGVDTQYF.

The rearrangement uses TRBV19 and TRBJ1-4, with D possibly being TRBD1 (6 bases). The CDR3 runs to 15 residues. V shed 5 bases and J shed 3 bases, with 13 bases lying between them. CDR1 and CDR2 from the germline V gene are LNHDA and SQIVND (reference sequence). The CDR3 sequence is CASSPEGVANEKLFF. As DNA, the CDR3 is TGTGCCAGTAGTCCCGAGGGGGTTGCTAATGAAAAACTGTTTTTT.

The V and J genes are TRBV11-2 and TRBJ2-1; D not resolved. Germline CDR1 is SGHAT and CDR2 is FQNNGV. Trimming left V 1 base short and J 6 bases short, with 10 bases between. The CDR3 totals 14 residues. CDR3 nucleotides: TGTGCCAGCAGCTTAGGCCCTCTACCCAATGAGCAGTTCTTC. As protein: CASSLGPLPNEQFF.

V usage is TRBV18 and J usage is TRBJ2-7; 7 bases fit TRBD1. The CDR3 is 18 residues long. V was pared by 3 bases and J by 2 bases, with 16 bases of the junction left unmatched. Germline assignment: CDR1 KGHSH and CDR2 LQKENI. Written as DNA, the CDR3 is TGTGCCAGCTCACCCCGCCCTACCGGACAGGTAGTAACCTACGAGCAGTACTTC. Its translation: CASSPRPTGQVVTYEQYF.

This clone was seen a handful of times. This rearrangement joins TRBV27 to TRBJ2-7, with 7 bases lining up with TRBD2. Germline CDR1 MNHEY, CDR2 SMNVEV (reference sequence). J was trimmed by 3 bases and V by 2 bases; bases with no gene match: 1. The CDR3 contains 13 residues. In DNA, the CDR3 is TGTGCCAGCAGTTTAAAGCGGGACTACGAGCAGTACTTC. Its protein is CASSLKRDYEQYF.

The gene calls are TRBV6-5 and TRBJ2-2, with D possibly being TRBD1 (5 bases). The V gene lost 2 bases and the J gene lost 7 bases, with 14 bases spanning the gap. This CDR3 has 15 residues. Germline V gene sequence: CDR1 MNHEY, CDR2 SVGAGI. The CDR3 loop is CASSYRRQGNGELFF. The CDR3 DNA reads TGTGCCAGCAGTTACCGTCGTCAGGGTAACGGGGAGCTGTTTTTT.